This entry lists 25 T cell receptor beta chains sequenced from one sample in a study of vaccination and CD4 T cells after COVID-19. The treatment: roughly nine-day PBMC culture with coronavirus spike peptide pools or control peptides (ViraFEST assay). These receptors' targets are unknown. The Oncomine TCR Beta short-read assay sequenced DNA from cultured CD4+ T cells. One entry per CDR3 protein, called by TCRdb with MiXCR from the PCR reads. The sample includes over 10,000 distinct CDR3 sequences, around 50% of them seen just once. The sample comprised CD4+ T cells from blood, cultured in vitro. These receptors were collected from a human donor who had recovered from COVID-19.

This chain uses TRBV7-2 with TRBJ1-1, with 7 bases lining up with TRBD1. V lost 4 bases and J lost 1; bases outside the gene matches: 3. The CDR3 extends over 14 amino acids. The germline V gene has CDR1 SGHTA and CDR2 FQGNSA. The CDR3 sequence: CASSWQGGNTEAFF. CDR3 nucleotides: TGTGCCAGCAGCTGGCAGGGGGGGAACACTGAAGCTTTCTTT.

The chain employs TRBV7-2 and TRBJ2-7, with D possibly matching TRBD1 (5 bases). The CDR3 is 14 residues long. Germline V CDR1 and CDR2: SGHTA, FQGNSA. The V and J ends lost 5 bases and 0 bases respectively, with 11 bases between them. The CDR3 sequence: CASSPDSSSYEQYF. CDR3 sequence (DNA): TGTGCCAGCAGCCCAGACAGCAGCTCCTACGAGCAGTACTTC.

This clonotype was detected a few times. V is TRBV7-2 and J is TRBJ2-7; TRBD2 matches 11 bases. Per germline, CDR1 SGHTA and CDR2 FQGNSA. The CDR3 sequence is 17 residues long. V trimming: 2 bases; J trimming: 2 bases; junction bases outside the gene matches: 8. The CDR3 bases are TGTGCCAGCAGCTTACCTGTAGCGGGAGGGCGCGCCTACGAGCAGTACTTC. Protein sequence: CASSLPVAGGRAYEQYF.

This clonotype was seen once. The chain carries TRBV27 and TRBJ2-5; maybe TRBD2 (6 bases). The germline CDR1 and CDR2 sequences are MNHEY and SMNVEV (reference sequence). This CDR3 region has 17 residues. The V end was cut by 4 bases, the J end by 2 bases, with 20 bases between. CDR3 residues: CASSSPGSGKSQETQYF. CDR3 DNA sequence: TGTGCCAGCAGTTCCCCTGGTAGCGGAAAATCACAAGAGACCCAGTACTTC.

In this sample, this clonotype turned up a few times. This chain links TRBV20-1 with TRBJ2-7; D possibly uses TRBD1 or TRBD2 (5 bases each). V was pared by 3 bases and J by 7 bases, with 13 bases between. There are 12 residues in the CDR3. Per germline, CDR1 DFQATT and CDR2 SNEGSKA (reference sequence). The CDR3 spells CSARRAAGEQYF. In DNA, the CDR3 is TGCAGTGCTAGGCGGGCCGCAGGGGAGCAGTACTTC.

This clonotype was recorded a few times. The rearrangement uses TRBV14 and TRBJ1-2; TRBD1 matches 10 bases. The CDR3 consists of 14 residues. Germline values: CDR1 SGHDN, CDR2 FVKESK. With V trimmed by 4 bases and J by 4 bases, 3 bases remained unmatched. The CDR3 region is CASSPRDRGYGYTF. The CDR3 bases are TGTGCCAGCAGCCCCCGGGACAGGGGCTATGGCTACACCTTC.

This clonotype was detected only a few times. The chain is built from TRBV10-3 and TRBJ2-1; perhaps TRBD2 as D (6 bases). CDR3 length: 16 residues. Trimming took 3 bases from V and 6 from J, leaving 18 bases between them. CDR1 ENHRY and CDR2 SYGVKD come from the germline V gene. The CDR3 protein is CAISEVGGVGGNEQFF. The DNA of the CDR3 is TGTGCCATCAGTGAAGTCGGCGGGGTAGGCGGCAATGAGCAGTTCTTC.

This clonotype was observed a single time. The rearrangement uses TRBV15 and TRBJ2-1, with D tentatively TRBD1 or TRBD2 (5 bases each). Germline CDR1 reads LNHNV; CDR2 reads YYDKDF (reference sequence). This CDR3 contains 14 residues. V was trimmed by 0 bases and J by 5 bases, leaving 8 bases between them. The CDR3 loop reads CATSRDRDHNEQFF. The CDR3 coding sequence is TGTGCCACCAGCAGAGACAGGGACCACAATGAGCAGTTCTTC.

In this sample, this clonotype is medium-sized. The chain combines TRBV6-1 with TRBJ1-2; 7 nucleotides match TRBD1. The CDR3 runs to 13 residues. Unmatched junction bases numbered 7, after V lost 6 bases and J lost 6 bases. Germline V lookup: CDR1 MNHNS, CDR2 SASEGT. The CDR3 DNA is TGTGCCAGCAGCCGAGACAGGGAGGATGGCTACACCTTC. The encoded protein is CASSRDREDGYTF.

This clonotype is judged medium-sized. The chain combines TRBV20-1 with TRBJ2-5; 8 bases line up with TRBD2. The CDR3 consists of 13 residues. CDR1 DFQATT and CDR2 SNEGSKA come from the germline V gene (reference sequence). Trimming cost V 5 bases and J 4 bases; bases outside gene matches: 6. In DNA form, the CDR3 reads TGCAGTGCTCGGGGGGGGGCGCCAGAGACCCAGTACTTC. Translated: CSARGGAPETQYF.

The V and J genes are TRBV11-2 and TRBJ1-2, with 9 bases aligning to TRBD1. The CDR3 consists of 15 residues. Germline V gives CDR1 SGHAT, CDR2 FQNNGV. With V trimmed by 4 bases and J by 8 bases, 11 bases remained unmatched. As DNA, the CDR3 is TGTGCCAGCAGCTCCTCGGGGACAGGGTACGACGGCTACACCTTC. Encoded protein: CASSSSGTGYDGYTF.

The V and J genes are TRBV6-2 or TRBV6-3 and TRBJ2-2; TRBD2 matches 8 bases. This CDR3 has 13 amino acids. Trimming cost V 4 bases and J 7 bases; bases outside gene matches: 2. Germline loops: CDR1 MNHEY, CDR2 SVGEGT. The DNA of the CDR3 is TGTGCCAGCAGTTTTCGGGGGGGCGGGGAGCTGTTTTTT. Translation gives CASSFRGGGELFF.

Here the CDR3 reads CASSITTGADQPQHF. The DNA for the CDR3 is TGTGCCAGTAGTATAACCACAGGGGCCGATCAGCCCCAGCATTTT. This chain connects TRBV19 to TRBJ1-5; 7 nucleotides agree with TRBD1. J gave up 5 bases and V 2 bases, and 6 bases lay outside the gene matches. The germline gives CDR1 LNHDA, CDR2 SQIVND (reference sequence). The CDR3 length is 15 residues.

This clonotype was detected a few times. The V and J genes are TRBV15 and TRBJ1-1; D not resolved. V gave up 4 bases and J gave up 1 base, with 10 bases separating them. The V gene's germline CDR1 is LNHNV and CDR2 YYDKDF (reference sequence). The CDR3 is 14 residues long. DNA for the CDR3: TGTGCCACCAGCAAAGGCCAAGCGAACACTGAAGCTTTCTTT. This codes for CATSKGQANTEAFF.

This clonotype was seen more than once but under ten times. This chain links TRBV20-1 with TRBJ2-3, with 7 nucleotides matching TRBD2. The CDR3 consists of 13 residues. V shed 5 bases, J shed 2 bases, and the junction held 4 bases outside the gene matches. The germline V gene has CDR1 DFQATT and CDR2 SNEGSKA (reference sequence). The CDR3 DNA is TGCAGTGCTCCTAGCGGAAACACAGATACGCAGTATTTT. It specifies CSAPSGNTDTQYF.

The chain recombines TRBV7-9 with TRBJ2-7; D is uncertain. This CDR3 region has 11 residues. V lost 4 bases and J lost 3, with 4 bases in between. The germline CDR1 and CDR2 sequences are SEHNR and FQNEAQ (reference sequence). CDR3: CASSSVYEQYF. The CDR3, as DNA: TGTGCCAGCAGCTCGGTCTACGAGCAGTACTTC.

As to this clonotype: An end of the junction does not agree with germline; a read error may underlie this. The chain recombines TRBV6-1 with TRBJ1-2, with TRBD1 matching 10 bases. Germline V gene data show CDR1 as MNHNS and CDR2 as SASEGT. The CDR3 is 16 residues long. The CDR3 here is CASSTGTGVVNYVYTF. In DNA form, the CDR3 reads TGTGCCAGCAGTACCGGGACAGGGGTAGTTAACTATGTCTACACCTTC.

The chain has TRBV11-1 and TRBJ1-5; 10 bases are shared with TRBD1. This CDR3 spans 13 amino acids. Germline-derived CDR1 and CDR2 are SGHAT and FQDESV (reference sequence). The V and J ends lost 6 bases and 8 bases, in that order; junction bases with no gene match: 4. The CDR3, as DNA: TGTGCCAGCAGTCGGGACAGGGGCGAGCCCCAGCATTTT. It yields the protein CASSRDRGEPQHF.

This clonotype showed up just a few times. The genes are TRBV6-1 and TRBJ1-2, with D maybe TRBD1 (6 bases). V was cut by 6 bases and J by 2 bases, with 19 bases left in between. The CDR3 totals 16 residues. Germline V gene sequence: CDR1 MNHNS, CDR2 SASEGT. The CDR3: CASRTAGTQGNYGYTF. The CDR3 region has the DNA TGTGCCAGCAGGACCGCCGGGACCCAGGGGAACTATGGCTACACCTTC.

There are a few counts of this clonotype. The chain links TRBV6-1 to TRBJ2-5; TRBD1 agrees at 7 bases. V lost 6 bases, J lost 4 bases, and 8 bases stayed unmatched. The CDR3 totals 14 residues. The V gene's germline CDR1 is MNHNS and CDR2 SASEGT. The CDR3 coding sequence is TGTGCCAGCAGAGAGACAGGGATGAGAGAGACCCAGTACTTC. It translates to CASRETGMRETQYF.

This rearrangement joins TRBV12-5 to TRBJ1-2; perhaps TRBD1 as D (5 bases). Germline V gene lookup returns CDR1 LGHNT and CDR2 FRNRAP. V shed 0 bases and J shed 1 base, with 12 bases lying between them. This CDR3 is 16 amino acids long. The CDR3 loop reads CASGLVRQTVNYGYTF. CDR3 coding DNA: TGTGCTAGTGGTTTGGTACGACAGACAGTTAACTATGGCTACACCTTC.

The chain couples TRBV2 to TRBJ1-5, with unresolved D. This CDR3 has 13 residues. Germline assignment: CDR1 SNHLY and CDR2 FYNNEI. The V end lost 2 bases, the J end lost 9 bases, and 11 bases lay between the germline ends. The CDR3: CASSENPIGPQHF. CDR3 bases: TGTGCCAGCAGTGAAAACCCAATTGGGCCCCAGCATTTT.

The rearrangement links TRBV7-2 to TRBJ2-1; D possibly corresponds to TRBD2 (7 bases). CDR3 size: 16 residues. V was shortened by 5 bases and J by 10 bases, with 24 bases between the two germline ends. Germline values: CDR1 SGHTA, CDR2 FQGNSA. The CDR3 reads CASSPLAVPRGTEQFF. The CDR3 nucleotides are TGTGCCAGCAGCCCCTTAGCGGTTCCGCGGGGGACAGAGCAGTTCTTC. Full variable domain (outside the CDR3, taken from reference TRBV7-2 and TRBJ2-1): GAGVSQSPSNKVTEKGKDVELRCDPISGHTALYWYRQSLGQGLEFLIYFQGNSAPDKSGLPSDRFSAERTGGSVSTLTIQRTQQEDSAVYLCASSPLAVPRGTEQFFGPGTRLTVL.

The rearrangement links TRBV10-3 to TRBJ1-5; tentatively, D is TRBD1 (5 bases). The CDR3 has 13 amino acids. Germline V lookup: CDR1 ENHRY, CDR2 SYGVKD. Trimming shortened V by 5 bases and J by 3 bases, and 8 bases separated the two germline ends. The chain's CDR3 is CAISTGLNQPQHF. In nucleotides, the CDR3 is TGTGCCATCAGTACAGGTCTCAATCAGCCCCAGCATTTT.

This chain connects TRBV11-3 to TRBJ2-3, with TRBD2 identical over 7 bases. The V and J ends lost 7 bases and 2 bases, in that order; junction bases with no gene match: 9. Germline loops: CDR1 SGHNT, CDR2 YENEEA. The CDR3 runs 15 residues. Written as DNA, the CDR3 is TGTGCCAGCAAAAGGGCTAGCGGTCTCACAGATACGCAGTATTTT. Translated: CASKRASGLTDTQYF.